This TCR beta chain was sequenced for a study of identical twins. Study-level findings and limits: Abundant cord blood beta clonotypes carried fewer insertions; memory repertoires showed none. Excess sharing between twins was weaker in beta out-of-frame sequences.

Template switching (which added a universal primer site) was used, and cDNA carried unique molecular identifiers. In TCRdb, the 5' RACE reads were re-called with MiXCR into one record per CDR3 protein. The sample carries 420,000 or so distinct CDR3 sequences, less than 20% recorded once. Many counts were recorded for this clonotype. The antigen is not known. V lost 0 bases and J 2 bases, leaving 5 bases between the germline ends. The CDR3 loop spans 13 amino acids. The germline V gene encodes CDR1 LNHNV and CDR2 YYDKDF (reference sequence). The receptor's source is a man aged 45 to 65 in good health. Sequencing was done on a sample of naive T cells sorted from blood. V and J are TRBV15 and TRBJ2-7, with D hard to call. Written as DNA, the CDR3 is TGTGCCACCAGCAGAGACAGGCCCTACGAGCAGTACTTC. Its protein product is CATSRDRPYEQYF.